This T cell receptor beta chain is from a study of cytomegalovirus exposure and HLA in healthy donors. Study-wide points: The availability of immune exposure information extended only to CMV serostatus.

Use of 60 Vbeta and 13 Jbeta primers characterized the PCR. Data came from immunoSEQ multiplex PCR; TCRdb stores just in-frame clones and leaves some out. Of roughly 180,000 clones in the sample, roughly four fifths were seen once. This clone was detected only a few times. Its specificity is unknown. The CDR3 extends over 15 amino acids. Germline V gene sequence: CDR1 SGHDT, CDR2 YYEEEE. V lost 0 bases, J lost 0 bases, and 4 bases lay in between. Sequences were obtained from PBMCs. The genes are TRBV5-6 and TRBJ2-6; D is uncertain. This TCR was sampled from a young man in good health and CMV-seronegative. CDR3 sequence (DNA): TGTGCCAGCAGCTTGGACAGCTCTGGGGCCAACGTCCTGACTTTC. Residues: CASSLDSSGANVLTF.